This is a list of T cell receptor beta chains from one sample in a study of read filtering for tumor transcriptome and immune sequencing. A single record per CDR3 protein comes from TCRdb applying MiXCR to the reads. This sample has tens of thousands of distinct CDR3 sequences, with around an eighth found just once. The sample taken for sequencing was a population of CD138-negative cells sorted from bone marrow. The receptor source for this set is a donor at least 40 years old with multiple myeloma. Each CDR3 is given with its conserved first and last residue. The order of the fields is V gene, clone size, J gene, D gene, CDR3 protein, CDR3 DNA. The D gene is left open where the match is weak. Clone size is shown for a subset of rows, as once, few, many or a class of expanded clone.

V: TRBV6-2/TRBV6-3; size: medium-sized; J: TRBJ2-1; D: NA; CDR3: CASRRGDHYNEQFF; DNA: TGTGCCAGCAGAAGAGGGGACCACTACAATGAGCAGTTCTTC
V: TRBV5-1; size: many; J: TRBJ1-2; D: NA; CDR3: CASSLFGAGAVGVRPEGYTF; DNA: TGCGCCAGCAGCTTGTTTGGAGCCGGAGCCGTAGGGGTTAGACCGGAGGGCTACACCTTC
V: TRBV6-5; size: NA; J: TRBJ2-5; D: TRBD1; CDR3: CASSYSTRGLRETQYF; DNA: TGTGCCAGCAGTTACTCGACGAGGGGGCTTAGAGAGACCCAGTACTTC
V: TRBV6-6; size: many; J: TRBJ1-4; D: NA; CDR3: CASTLNEKLFF; DNA: TGTGCCAGCACCCTAAATGAAAAACTGTTTTTT
V: TRBV28; size: many; J: TRBJ1-1; D: NA; CDR3: CASSFRTEGNTEAFF; DNA: TGTGCCAGCAGTTTTAGGACAGAGGGAAACACTGAAGCTTTCTTT
V: TRBV7-9; size: many; J: TRBJ2-1; D: NA; CDR3: CASSPKEGKSSYNEQFF; DNA: TGTGCCAGCAGCCCCAAGGAGGGGAAGAGCTCCTACAATGAGCAGTTCTTC
V: TRBV5-1; size: many; J: TRBJ2-3; D: NA; CDR3: CASSSGVGDTQYF; DNA: TGCGCCAGCAGCTCCGGAGTGGGAGATACGCAGTATTTT
V: TRBV7-9; size: many; J: TRBJ1-2; D: NA; CDR3: CASSQADKPNYGYTF; DNA: TGTGCCAGCAGCCAGGCGGACAAGCCTAACTATGGCTACACCTTC
V: TRBV11-3; size: many; J: TRBJ1-1; D: NA; CDR3: CASSPGSYTEAFF; DNA: TGTGCCAGCAGCCCCGGGTCGTACACTGAAGCTTTCTTT
V: TRBV10-3; size: many; J: TRBJ1-5; D: NA; CDR3: CAISESFGVSNQPQHF; DNA: TGTGCCATCAGTGAGTCGTTTGGGGTTAGCAATCAGCCCCAGCATTTT
V: TRBV10-2; size: many; J: TRBJ2-1; D: NA; CDR3: CASSESYNEQFF; DNA: TGCGCCAGCAGTGAGTCTTACAATGAGCAGTTCTTC
V: TRBV5-1; size: many; J: TRBJ1-2; D: NA; CDR3: CASSLGAGDAPYGYTF; DNA: TGCGCCAGCAGCTTAGGAGCAGGGGACGCTCCCTATGGCTACACCTTC
V: TRBV7-3; size: many; J: TRBJ1-2; D: NA; CDR3: CASSLRDFYGYTF; DNA: TGTGCCAGCAGCTTACGAGACTTCTATGGCTACACCTTC
V: TRBV4-1; size: NA; J: TRBJ2-2; D: NA; CDR3: CASRFEQGPNTGELFF; DNA: TGCGCCAGCAGGTTCGAGCAGGGCCCGAACACCGGGGAGCTGTTTTTT
V: TRBV7-3; size: medium-sized; J: TRBJ2-1; D: NA; CDR3: CASSPQGLSYNEQFF; DNA: TGTGCCAGCAGCCCCCAGGGTCTGTCCTACAATGAGCAGTTCTTC
V: TRBV29-1; size: NA; J: TRBJ1-1; D: NA; CDR3: CSVGVNTEAFF; DNA: TGCAGCGTGGGAGTTAACACTGAAGCTTTCTTT
V: TRBV19; size: many; J: TRBJ2-1; D: NA; CDR3: CASSIDRNTYNEQFF; DNA: TGTGCCAGTAGTATAGATCGAAACACTTACAATGAGCAGTTCTTC
V: TRBV5-1; size: many; J: TRBJ2-5; D: NA; CDR3: CASKEAQTQYF; DNA: TGCGCCAGCAAAGAGGCCCAGACCCAGTACTTC
V: TRBV29-1; size: many; J: TRBJ2-7; D: NA; CDR3: CSVDLAVGGEQYF; DNA: TGCAGCGTTGATTTGGCGGTCGGGGGCGAGCAGTACTTC
V: TRBV28; size: many; J: TRBJ1-2; D: TRBD1; CDR3: CASIEQGTSDYTF; DNA: TGTGCCAGCATCGAACAGGGGACGTCTGACTACACCTTC
V: TRBV6-1; size: many; J: TRBJ1-2; D: NA; CDR3: CASSEASHEGISLDYGYTF; DNA: TGTGCCAGCAGTGAAGCCAGTCACGAGGGAATCTCCCTGGACTATGGCTACACCTTC
V: TRBV12-3/TRBV12-4; size: many; J: TRBJ2-5; D: TRBD1; CDR3: CASSFRQGVSDQYF; DNA: TGTGCCAGCAGTTTTAGGCAGGGGGTTTCGGACCAGTACTTC
V: TRBV7-6; size: once; J: TRBJ1-1; D: NA; CDR3: CVSSLLGQHNTEAFF; DNA: TGTGTCAGCAGCTTGTTAGGACAGCATAACACTGAAGCTTTCTTT
V: TRBV7-9; size: medium-sized; J: TRBJ2-1; D: NA; CDR3: CASSLAAIHEQFF; DNA: TGTGCCAGCAGCTTAGCCGCGATCCATGAGCAGTTCTTC
V: TRBV18; size: many; J: TRBJ2-6; D: NA; CDR3: CATGAVSSGANVLTF; DNA: TGTGCCACCGGAGCGGTAAGCTCTGGGGCCAACGTCCTGACTTTC
V: TRBV9; size: NA; J: TRBJ2-7; D: TRBD1; CDR3: CASSFGTGPSYEQYF; DNA: TGTGCCAGCAGCTTTGGGACAGGTCCCTCCTACGAGCAGTACTTC
V: TRBV7-9; size: many; J: TRBJ1-4; D: NA; CDR3: CASSSRRQLDEKLFF; DNA: TGTGCCAGCAGCTCAAGACGTCAACTAGATGAAAAACTGTTTTTT
V: TRBV5-1; size: many; J: TRBJ2-6; D: NA; CDR3: CASSLASGRSGANVLTF; DNA: TGCGCCAGCAGCTTGGCCTCGGGGCGATCTGGGGCCAACGTCCTGACTTTC
V: TRBV28; size: many; J: TRBJ2-5; D: NA; CDR3: CASRFGRRETQYF; DNA: TGTGCCAGCAGGTTCGGGCGTAGAGAGACCCAGTACTTC
V: TRBV7-8; size: many; J: TRBJ2-4; D: TRBD1; CDR3: CASSLGFRGQEKNIQYF; DNA: TGTGCCAGCAGCTTAGGTTTTCGGGGACAGGAGAAAAACATTCAGTACTTC
V: TRBV5-1; size: many; J: TRBJ2-2; D: NA; CDR3: CASSLRRTGELFF; DNA: TGCGCCAGCAGCTTGAGGAGAACCGGGGAGCTGTTTTTT
V: TRBV11-3; size: many; J: TRBJ2-6; D: TRBD1; CDR3: CASSARTGSTGANVLTF; DNA: TGTGCCAGCAGCGCTCGGACAGGGAGTACTGGGGCCAACGTCCTGACTTTC
V: TRBV29-1; size: many; J: TRBJ2-3; D: NA; CDR3: CSVAVSGVPDTQYF; DNA: TGCAGCGTTGCAGTCTCAGGGGTTCCAGATACGCAGTATTTT